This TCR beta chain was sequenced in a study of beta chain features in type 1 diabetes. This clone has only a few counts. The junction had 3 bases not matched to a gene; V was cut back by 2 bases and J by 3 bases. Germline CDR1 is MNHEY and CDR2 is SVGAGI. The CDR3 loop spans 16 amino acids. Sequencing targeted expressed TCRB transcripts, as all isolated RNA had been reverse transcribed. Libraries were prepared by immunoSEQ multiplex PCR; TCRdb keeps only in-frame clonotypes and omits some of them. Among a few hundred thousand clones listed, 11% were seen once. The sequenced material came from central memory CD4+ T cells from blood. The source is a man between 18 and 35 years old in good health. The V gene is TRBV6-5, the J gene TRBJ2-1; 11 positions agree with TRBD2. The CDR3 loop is CASSYGGLAGYNEQFF. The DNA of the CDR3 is TGTGCCAGCAGTTACGGCGGACTAGCGGGCTACAATGAGCAGTTCTTC.